The T cell receptor beta chain under discussion was sequenced for a study of blood T cell repertoires in COVID-19 (dated by TCRdb to 2020 to 2022). In the study overall: The collaborator samples originated in the United States, Italy and Spain and spanned the acute and convalescent phases of COVID-19. Deeply sampled blood TCRbeta repertoires from subjects exposed to, actively infected with, or recovered from COVID-19 were included in the dataset. Samples were obtained from the ongoing ImmuneRACE study (first 160 participants) and from 950 to 1,500 subjects provided by 6 global collaborators. The repertoires were released in a freely available public database meant as a resource for research on the immune response to SARS-CoV-2. The sample metadata nearly always contained a de-identified subject ID, COVID-19 status, age in years and sex. The prospective study material was composed of cDNA or gDNA derived from T cells, B-cell-depleted T cells, or PBMCs. HLA class I and class II types, where available, came from metadata supplied by the sample provider rather than from assay-based typing. Here is what the overall study found, with its caveats: The quantity of clinical and demographic metadata differed by source and by participant and was supplied without curation.

TCRbeta CDR3 regions were amplified from genomic DNA by means of the immunoSEQ Assay, a bias-controlled multiplex PCR. In the source study's methods: Within the assay, amplification of reference gene primers was used to estimate how many nucleated cells each sample contained. Sequence reads were collapsed and filtered to measure the absolute abundance of every unique TCRbeta CDR3 rearrangement. For each sample, productive Simpson clonality was calculated as the square root of Simpson's diversity index over productive rearrangements. Held by TCRdb, this immuneACCESS table contains in-frame sequences only and omits some clones. Under half of the omission traces to an unresolved V gene where checked; the cause of the rest is unknown. That table gives V, J and clone size, and the DNA gave D and trimming. In all, the sample holds 250,000 to 300,000 clones, and 75% to 90% of those were seen once. The ten largest clones take up about 2% of the sample.

A word on this clone: What antigen it recognizes has not been identified. Per-nucleotide qualities are absent, and no much larger clonotype sits a single base away.

Whole blood was collected in K2EDTA tubes by collaborating institutions according to the institutions' own protocols. For TCRbeta analysis, collaborator samples were shipped as frozen whole blood, as isolated PBMCs, or as DNA extracted from either sample type. Sequencing was carried out using peripheral blood. This TCR was sampled from a man in his thirties or forties with active or convalescent COVID-19.

CDR3 loop: CASSFGQGTQRGGEAFF. The sequenced DNA is TGCGCCAGCAGCTTCGGTCAGGGCACACAGCGAGGGGGTGAAGCTTTCTTT. This chain is built from TRBV5-1 and TRBJ1-1; TRBD1 might be the D gene, on 6 matching bases. Inclusive of the bounding cysteine and phenylalanine, the CDR3 is 17 residues long. Only the CDR3 DNA is retained, 51 bases long and in frame from the first base. Taken from the germline V gene, the CDR1 and CDR2 loops are SGHRS and YFSETQ. A distance of 24 bases separates the germline ends of V and J, which lose 2 bases and 7 bases respectively. The CDR3, completed at both ends by the reference TRBV5-1 and TRBJ1-1 genes, gives the full variable domain KAGVTQTPRYLIKTRGQQVTLSCSPISGHRSVSWYQQTPGQGLQFLFEYFSETQRNKGNFPGRFSGRQFSNSRSEMNVSTLELGDSALYLCASSFGQGTQRGGEAFFGQGTRLTVV.